What follows describes a single T cell receptor (beta chain). Its antigen is undetermined. Sequencing was performed with immunoSEQ multiplex PCR; in TCRdb, only in-frame clones are kept and a portion is missing. This sample yields roughly 47,000 clones, of which approximately 53% are seen a single time; approximately 32% belongs to the top ten. The data originate from a study of cytotoxic CD8 clonotypes in ibrutinib-treated CLL. Whole-study context: Researchers reported 11 to 12 relapsed/refractory and under 16 treatment-naive patients, roughly 17 of them IGHV unmutated. Complete response was seen in 2 patients and partial in some 24; around twelve progressed and 14 stayed remitted after a median roughly 65 months. Study-level results: Age-matched healthy donor levels were exceeded by baseline clonality, which tracked circulating CD8+ T-cell counts. Sampling times differed between sustained-remission and progressing patients.

V was pared by 6 bases and J by 7 bases, with 7 bases of the junction left unmatched. CDR3 length: 13 residues. CDR1 is SQVTM, CDR2 ANQGSEA, per germline. The receptor's source is a human donor with chronic lymphocytic leukemia. The V and J genes are TRBV29-1 and TRBJ1-2, with 11 bases lining up with TRBD1. The starting material was PBMCs, obtained after 12 months of ibrutinib treatment. CDR3 protein: CSVGQGAGGGYTF. Written as DNA, the CDR3 is TGCAGCGTAGGACAGGGGGCGGGTGGTGGCTACACCTTC.